The entry below gives a single T cell receptor (beta chain) sequence along with its context. Antigen specificity is unknown. This entry comes from a study of CD8 T cells in ankylosing spondylitis. Making the TCR beta libraries involved quantitative 5'-RACE with molecular barcodes. Via MiXCR, TCRdb re-called the 5' RACE reads, giving one row per CDR3 protein. This table holds about 400,000 distinct CDR3 sequences, more than 20% found once. This CDR3 is 12 amino acids long. J was trimmed by 6 bases and V by 4 bases; bases with no gene match: 2. Germline V gene lookup returns CDR1 LGHDT and CDR2 YNNKEL (reference sequence). Regarding the study as a whole: Ankylosing spondylitis blood appeared to carry a characteristic TCR beta motif of several highly homologous variants. Reported data indicate significant enrichment of disease-linked clones within matched ankylosing spondylitis synovial fluid. Prior work had noted some motif variants in reactive arthritis blood and synovial fluid.

The chain combines TRBV3-1 with TRBJ2-5, with 7 positions matching TRBD2. The TCR sequence derives from a male donor with ankylosing spondylitis. The specimen sequenced was blood, either unsorted or a sorted T cell fraction (not recorded which). The DNA for the CDR3 is TGTGCCAGCAGCCGCGGGAGACAGACCCAGTACTTC. Its protein is CASSRGRQTQYF.